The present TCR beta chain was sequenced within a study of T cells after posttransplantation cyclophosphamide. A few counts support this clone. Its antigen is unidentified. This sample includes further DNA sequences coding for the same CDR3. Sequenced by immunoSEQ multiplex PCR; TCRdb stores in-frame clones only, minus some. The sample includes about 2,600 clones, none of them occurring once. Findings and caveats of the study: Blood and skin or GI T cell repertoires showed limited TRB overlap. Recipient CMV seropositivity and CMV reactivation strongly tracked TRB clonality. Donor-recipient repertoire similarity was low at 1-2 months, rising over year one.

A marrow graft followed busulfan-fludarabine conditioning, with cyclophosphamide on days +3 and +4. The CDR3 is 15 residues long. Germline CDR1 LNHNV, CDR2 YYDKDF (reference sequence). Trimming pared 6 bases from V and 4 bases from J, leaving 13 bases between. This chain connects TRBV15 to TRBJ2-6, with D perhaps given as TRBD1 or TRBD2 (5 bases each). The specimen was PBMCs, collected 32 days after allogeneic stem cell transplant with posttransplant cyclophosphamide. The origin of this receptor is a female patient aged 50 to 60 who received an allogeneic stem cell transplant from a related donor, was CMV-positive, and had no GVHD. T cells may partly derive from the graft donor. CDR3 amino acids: CATRSRESGANVLTF. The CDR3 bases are TGTGCCACCAGATCCAGGGAGTCGGGGGCCAACGTCCTGACTTTC.